The clone carrying this TCR beta chain has a count of ten or more. The data stem from a study of early T cells in non-severe SARS-CoV-2 infection. Study at large: Sequenced material consisted of bulk RNA (from unsorted whole blood), and chains were unpaired.

In germline, CDR1 is SGHRS, CDR2 YFSETQ. This CDR3 contains 14 residues. Trimming took off 0 bases at V and 3 bases at J, with 10 bases between the two ends. TCRdb fed the 5' RACE reads into MiXCR, producing one record per CDR3 protein. The sample includes some 61,000 distinct CDR3 sequences, under 9% of them seen just once. The sample was whole blood, taken at baseline. This chain joins TRBV5-1 and TRBJ2-7; D gene unclear. This TCR was sampled from an adult who was a healthcare worker with PCR-confirmed SARS-CoV-2 infection or an uninfected control (not recorded which). CDR3 sequence reads: CASSLGTEFYEQYF. The CDR3 nucleotides read TGCGCCAGCAGCTTGGGGACGGAATTCTACGAGCAGTACTTC.